Presented here are 16 T cell receptor beta chains from one specimen sequenced in a study of blood T cell repertoires in COVID-19. The repertoire was sequenced with immunoSEQ multiplex PCR; TCRdb's copy has only in-frame clones and lacks some. The data contain 95,000 to 100,000 clones, roughly 80% of them singletons. The specimen was peripheral blood. The receptors were gathered from a human donor in a cohort sampled during active COVID-19.

V usage is TRBV5-8 and J usage is TRBJ2-1; the D is unclear. The V gene lost 2 bases and the J gene lost 4 bases, with 16 bases spanning the gap. CDR1 SGHTS and CDR2 YDEGEE come from the germline V gene. CDR3 length equals 16 residues. This CDR3 reads CASSLVLQLSYNEQFF. In DNA form, the CDR3 reads TGTGCCAGCAGCTTAGTACTTCAATTGTCGTACAATGAGCAGTTCTTC.

The chain recombines TRBV5-4 with TRBJ1-2; 9 bases fit TRBD1. Germline values: CDR1 SGHNT, CDR2 YYREEE (reference sequence). The CDR3 extends over 14 amino acids. With 4 bases clipped from V and 3 bases from J, the junction kept 4 bases outside the gene matches. As DNA, the CDR3 is TGTGCCAGCAGCAGGGACAGGGTTGACTATGGCTACACCTTC. Translation: CASSRDRVDYGYTF. Supplemented by reference TRBV5-4 and TRBJ1-2, the full variable domain reads ETGVTQSPTHLIKTRGQQVTLRCSSQSGHNTVSWYQQALGQGPQFIFQYYREEENGRGNFPPRFSGLQFPNYSSELNVNALELDDSALYLCASSRDRVDYGYTFGSGTRLTVV.

The table lists this clone with a few counts. The rearrangement uses TRBV10-2 and TRBJ2-7; TRBD2 aligns across 7 bases. V was clipped by 6 bases and J by 3 bases; unmatched bases: 5. The CDR3 sequence is 13 residues long. Germline V CDR1 and CDR2: WSHSY, SAAADI. The CDR3 DNA sequence: TGCGCCAGCAGATCCGGGACTAACTACGAGCAGTACTTC. This encodes CASRSGTNYEQYF.

The V call is TRBV18, the J call TRBJ1-2, with 8 bases matching TRBD1. Germline assignment: CDR1 KGHSH and CDR2 LQKENI. The CDR3 totals 16 residues. Trimming cost V 3 bases and J 2 bases; bases outside gene matches: 8. The CDR3, as DNA: TGTGCCAGCTCACCCGGGACAGGCATTCCCAACTATGGCTACACCTTC. Translation: CASSPGTGIPNYGYTF.

This chain connects TRBV19 to TRBJ1-1, with TRBD1 identical over 7 bases. J gave up 4 bases and V 5 bases, and 10 bases lay outside the gene matches. CDR3 length: 15 residues. Germline CDR1 is LNHDA and CDR2 is SQIVND (reference sequence). CDR3 DNA sequence: TGTGCCAGTAGTGCCCCCGACAGGGCCTCCACTGAAGCTTTCTTT. It encodes CASSAPDRASTEAFF.

This chain's CDR3 is CASSFSGTVQVGYTF. The CDR3 bases are TGTGCCAGCAGCTTTTCCGGGACAGTCCAGGTTGGCTACACCTTC. This sequence joins TRBV11-2 and TRBJ1-2, with 7 bases that match TRBD1. The CDR3 covers 15 residues. Trimming took 3 bases from V and 7 from J; bases not matched to a gene: 11. CDR1 and CDR2 from the germline V gene are SGHAT and FQNNGV.

The chain links TRBV5-1 to TRBJ2-7; 11 bases are a match to TRBD2. The germline gives CDR1 SGHRS, CDR2 YFSETQ. The CDR3 contains 15 residues. The J segment lost 1 base and the V segment lost 0 bases, leaving 0 bases of the junction unmatched. CDR3: CASSLGLAGSYEQYF. CDR3 DNA sequence: TGCGCCAGCAGCTTGGGACTAGCGGGATCCTACGAGCAGTACTTC.

The gene calls are TRBV6-5 and TRBJ1-1, with TRBD1 matching over 10 bases. The J segment lost 8 bases and the V segment lost 10 bases, leaving 16 bases of the junction unmatched. The length of the CDR3 is 15 residues. Germline V lookup: CDR1 MNHEY, CDR2 SVGAGI. The CDR3 region is CATRTPGQGISEAFF. As DNA, the CDR3 is TGTGCCACACGAACTCCGGGACAGGGGATTTCGGAAGCTTTCTTT.

The chain combines TRBV6-1 with TRBJ2-2, with TRBD2 identical over 9 bases. This CDR3 spans 16 amino acids. Germline CDR1 is MNHNS and CDR2 is SASEGT. V lost 2 bases to trimming and J lost 6 bases; unmatched junction nucleotides: 7. As DNA, the CDR3 is TGTGCCAGCAGTGAAAGGGCGGGAGGGCCCTCCGGGGAGCTGTTTTTT. Its translation is CASSERAGGPSGELFF.

The chain combines TRBV6-7 with TRBJ2-1, with D maybe TRBD2 (6 bases). Being an ORF, TRBV6-7 has a function that is uncertain. Trimming left V 0 bases short and J 0 bases short, with 12 bases between. The CDR3 is 17 amino acids. CDR3 protein: CASSYSGLDSSYNEQFF. The CDR3 region has the DNA TGTGCCAGCAGTTACTCGGGACTTGACAGCTCCTACAATGAGCAGTTCTTC.

The gene calls are TRBV12-3 or TRBV12-4 and TRBJ2-5; D is uncertain. V was shortened by 5 bases and J by 9 bases, with 13 bases between the two germline ends. The CDR3 runs 12 residues. CDR3 amino acids: CASSGRVSAQYF. The DNA of the CDR3 is TGTGCCAGCAGTGGGCGCGTGTCTGCCCAGTACTTC.

The rearrangement links TRBV6-1 to TRBJ1-4; TRBD1 aligns across 7 bases. The V gene's germline CDR1 is MNHNS and CDR2 SASEGT. This CDR3 is built from 16 residues. Trimming took 0 bases from V and 5 from J; bases not matched to a gene: 6. The CDR3 spells CASSEAMDRRNEKLFF. CDR3 nucleotides: TGTGCCAGCAGTGAAGCGATGGACAGGAGGAATGAAAAACTGTTTTTT.

The chain uses TRBV25-1 and TRBJ1-2; 7 bases align to TRBD1. Germline lookup yields CDR1 MGHDK and CDR2 SYGVNS. The CDR3 is made up of 14 amino acids. The V gene end was trimmed by 2 bases and the J gene end by 7 bases; junction bases not matched to a gene: 7. CDR3 DNA: TGTGCCAGCAGTGAACCCGGCAGGGGGTCTGGCTACACCTTC. It translates to CASSEPGRGSGYTF.

This clone was found once. The rearrangement links TRBV6-2 or TRBV6-3 to TRBJ2-1; TRBD1 matches at 7 bases. Germline lookup yields CDR1 MNHEY and CDR2 SVGEGT. With 4 bases clipped from V and 9 bases from J, the junction kept 15 bases outside the gene matches. The CDR3 is 16 residues long. CDR3 amino acids: CASSSPTGALRGEQFF. The CDR3 DNA is TGTGCCAGCAGTTCGCCCACAGGGGCGCTTCGGGGTGAGCAGTTCTTC.

The chain couples TRBV11-2 to TRBJ2-1, with TRBD1 matching 10 bases. Losses at the gene ends were 5 bases for V and 6 bases for J; bases not matched to a gene: 10. CDR1 SGHAT and CDR2 FQNNGV come from the germline V gene. The CDR3 consists of 16 residues. The CDR3 protein is CASSRTGTGAGNEQFF. DNA for the CDR3: TGTGCCAGCAGCCGAACCGGGACAGGGGCGGGCAATGAGCAGTTCTTC.

The rearrangement uses TRBV11-2 and TRBJ1-4; TRBD1 might be the D (5 bases). V was clipped by 0 bases and J by 0 bases, with 17 bases between them. The germline V gene encodes CDR1 SGHAT and CDR2 FQNNGV. This CDR3 has 19 residues. CDR3 nucleotides: TGTGCCAGCAGCTTAGATCGTGTGGGGCAAACCGCAACTAATGAAAAACTGTTTTTT. Its translation is CASSLDRVGQTATNEKLFF.